The entry below describes one TCR beta chain. This sample is drawn from a study of blood T cells in healthy people across ages. Every donor gave roughly 9.2 milliliters of peripheral blood. The V end lost 3 bases, the J end lost 4 bases, and 10 bases lay between the germline ends. This CDR3 has 14 residues. CDR1 SGHRS and CDR2 YFSETQ come from the germline V gene. A second PCR, run for roughly 7 to 11 cycles, used a sample-barcoded 5' primer plus a J-beta primer mix. Each CDR3 protein is one row after TCRdb ran MiXCR on the 5' RACE reads. The sample lists roughly 2 million distinct CDR3 sequences; 40% to 55% were seen once.

This clonotype originated in a middle-aged woman in good health. J is TRBJ1-4 and V is TRBV5-1; D may be TRBD1 (5 bases). The sample comprised blood. CDR3 in amino acids: CASSWGDRNEKLFF. The CDR3 region has the DNA TGCGCCAGCAGCTGGGGGGACCGTAATGAAAAACTGTTTTTT.